The rows below give T cell receptor beta chains drawn from one sample of a study of CD8+CD57+ T cells in acquired aplastic anemia. TCRdb ran MiXCR on the reads and lists one entry per CDR3 protein. The sample yields about 400,000 distinct CDR3 sequences, 55% to 75% seen once. Sequences were obtained from sorted CD4+, CD8+, or CD8+CD57+ T cells (not recorded which) from PBMCs. The source is a human donor in good health, serving as a control. CDR3s include the opening cysteine and the closing phenylalanine or tryptophan. Fields, in order: V gene, clone size, CDR3 length, J gene, D gene, CDR3 DNA, CDR3 protein. D genes are given only for firm matches. The size entry is marked missing in some rows and otherwise reads once, few, many or a size class.

V: TRBV7-3
size: .
length: 14
J: TRBJ1-1
D: .
DNA: TGTGCCAGCAGCTTAACACAGGGGAACACTGAAGCTTTCTTT
CDR3: CASSLTQGNTEAFF

V: TRBV12-3/TRBV12-4
size: many
length: 17
J: TRBJ2-2
D: TRBD1
DNA: TGTGCCAGCAGCCCTACTTGGACAGGGGACAACACCGGGGAGCTGTTTTTT
CDR3: CASSPTWTGDNTGELFF

V: TRBV7-2
size: .
length: 14
J: TRBJ2-2
D: .
DNA: TGTGCCAGCAACGTAGGGCGGGACACCGGGGAGCTGTTTTTT
CDR3: CASNVGRDTGELFF

V: TRBV2
size: once
length: 16
J: TRBJ1-3
D: .
DNA: TGTGCCAGCTCGGTGACCAGGGGAGACTCTGGAAACACCATATATTTT
CDR3: CASSVTRGDSGNTIYF

V: TRBV2
size: once
length: 15
J: TRBJ1-5
D: .
DNA: TGTGCCAGCAGAGGAACCAGGGGAAGCAATCAGCACAAGCATTTT
CDR3: CASRGTRGSNQHKHF

V: TRBV5-5
size: .
length: 16
J: TRBJ2-7
D: TRBD2
DNA: TGCGCCAGCAGCCGGGGGACTAGCGGGGGATCCTACGAGCAGTACTTC
CDR3: CASSRGTSGGSYEQYF

V: TRBV9
size: .
length: 19
J: TRBJ2-5
D: TRBD2
DNA: TGTGCCAGCAGCGTAGCCGCCGGCTGGGCTAGCGGGCGAGAAGAGACCCAGTACTTC
CDR3: CASSVAAGWASGREETQYF

V: TRBV20-1
size: few
length: 12
J: TRBJ1-2
D: .
DNA: TGCAGTGCTAGAGGGCTCAGGGCTAGTTACACCTTC
CDR3: CSARGLRASYTF

V: TRBV5-1
size: many
length: 14
J: TRBJ1-1
D: .
DNA: TGCGCCAGCAGCCCCCCATTAGGGCGGGGTGAAGCTTTCTTT
CDR3: CASSPPLGRGEAFF

V: TRBV20-1
size: .
length: 16
J: TRBJ1-1
D: .
DNA: TGCAGTGCTAGAGATTATCGGGACACCTTGAACACTGAAGCTTTCTTT
CDR3: CSARDYRDTLNTEAFF

V: TRBV7-8
size: .
length: 14
J: TRBJ1-4
D: TRBD1
DNA: TGTGCCAGTAGTGAAAAAGGACAGGGGATAGAACTGTTATTT
CDR3: CASSEKGQGIELLF

V: TRBV2
size: .
length: 12
J: TRBJ1-6
D: .
DNA: TGTGCCACCAGCGGAAAGGATTACCTGCTGCACTTC
CDR3: CATSGKDYLLHF

V: TRBV9
size: many
length: 14
J: TRBJ2-2
D: .
DNA: TGTGCCAGTGGGGGGGGGGCCAACACCGGGGAGCTGTTTTTT
CDR3: CASGGGANTGELFF

V: TRBV5-4
size: .
length: 15
J: TRBJ1-2
D: .
DNA: TGTGCCAGCAGCTCAGCTTTAGGGACATACTATGGCTACACCTTC
CDR3: CASSSALGTYYGYTF

V: TRBV20-1
size: .
length: 19
J: TRBJ2-1
D: TRBD2
DNA: TGCAGTGCTAGGGAAGACGGGACTAGCGGGACGCCGCCCTACAATGAGCAGTTCTTC
CDR3: CSAREDGTSGTPPYNEQFF